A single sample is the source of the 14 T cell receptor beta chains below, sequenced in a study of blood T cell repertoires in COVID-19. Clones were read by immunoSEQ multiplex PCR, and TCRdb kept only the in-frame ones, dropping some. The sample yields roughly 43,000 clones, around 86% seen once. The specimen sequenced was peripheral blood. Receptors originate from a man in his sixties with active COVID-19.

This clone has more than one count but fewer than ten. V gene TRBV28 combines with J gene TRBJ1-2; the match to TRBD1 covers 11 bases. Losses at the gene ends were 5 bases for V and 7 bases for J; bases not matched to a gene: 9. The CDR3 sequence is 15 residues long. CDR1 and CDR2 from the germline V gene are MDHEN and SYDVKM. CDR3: CASSTFGQGARGYTF. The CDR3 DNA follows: TGTGCCAGCAGTACATTCGGACAGGGGGCCCGTGGCTACACCTTC.

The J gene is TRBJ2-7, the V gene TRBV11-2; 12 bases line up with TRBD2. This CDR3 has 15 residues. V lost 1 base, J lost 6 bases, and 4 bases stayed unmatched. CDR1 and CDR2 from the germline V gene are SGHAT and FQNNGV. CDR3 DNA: TGTGCCAGCAGCTTAGCTAGCGGGAGGGGTGGCGAGCAGTACTTC. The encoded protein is CASSLASGRGGEQYF. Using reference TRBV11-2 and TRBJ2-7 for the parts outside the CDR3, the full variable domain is EAGVAQSPRYKIIEKRQSVAFWCNPISGHATLYWYQQILGQGPKLLIQFQNNGVVDDSQLPKDRFSAERLKGVDSTLKIQPAKLEDSAVYLCASSLASGRGGEQYFGPGTRLTVT.

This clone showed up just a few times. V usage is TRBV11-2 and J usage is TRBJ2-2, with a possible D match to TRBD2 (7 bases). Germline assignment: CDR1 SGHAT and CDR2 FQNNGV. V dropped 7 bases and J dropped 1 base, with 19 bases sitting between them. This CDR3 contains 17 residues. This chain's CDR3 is CASTQGGASGNTGELFF. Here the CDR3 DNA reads TGTGCCAGCACCCAAGGGGGGGCTAGCGGGAACACCGGGGAGCTGTTTTTT.

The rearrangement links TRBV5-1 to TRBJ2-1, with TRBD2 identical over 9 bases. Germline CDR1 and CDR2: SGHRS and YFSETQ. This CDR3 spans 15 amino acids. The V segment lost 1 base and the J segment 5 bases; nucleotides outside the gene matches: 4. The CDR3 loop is CASSLLAGEHNEQFF. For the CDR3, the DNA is TGCGCCAGCAGCTTGTTAGCGGGGGAACACAATGAGCAGTTCTTC.

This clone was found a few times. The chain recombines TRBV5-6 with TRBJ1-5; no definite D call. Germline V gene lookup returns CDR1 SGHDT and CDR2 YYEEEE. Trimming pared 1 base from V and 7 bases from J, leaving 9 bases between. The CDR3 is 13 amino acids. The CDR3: CASSLKSNQPQHF. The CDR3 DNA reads TGTGCCAGCAGCTTGAAGAGTAACCAGCCCCAGCATTTT.

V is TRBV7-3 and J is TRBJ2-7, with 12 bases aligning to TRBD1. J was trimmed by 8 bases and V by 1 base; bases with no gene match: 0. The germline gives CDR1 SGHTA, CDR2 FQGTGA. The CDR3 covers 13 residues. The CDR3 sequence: CASSLRDRGQQYF. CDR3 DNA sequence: TGTGCCAGCAGCTTAAGGGACAGGGGGCAGCAGTACTTC.

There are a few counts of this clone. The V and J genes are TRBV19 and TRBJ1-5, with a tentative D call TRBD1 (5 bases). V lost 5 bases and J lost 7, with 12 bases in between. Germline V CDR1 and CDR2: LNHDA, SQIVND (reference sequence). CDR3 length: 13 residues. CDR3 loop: CASSQGQGQPQHF. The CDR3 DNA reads TGTGCCAGTAGTCAGGGTCAGGGCCAGCCCCAGCATTTT.

The chain's CDR3 is CASSDLFVEYF. The CDR3, as DNA: TGTGCCAGCAGTGACCTCTTCGTTGAGTATTTT. This chain connects TRBV6-1 to TRBJ2-3, with D uncertain. CDR1 and CDR2 from the germline V gene are MNHNS and SASEGT. This CDR3 contains 11 residues. The V end was cut by 3 bases, the J end by 13 bases, with 11 bases between.

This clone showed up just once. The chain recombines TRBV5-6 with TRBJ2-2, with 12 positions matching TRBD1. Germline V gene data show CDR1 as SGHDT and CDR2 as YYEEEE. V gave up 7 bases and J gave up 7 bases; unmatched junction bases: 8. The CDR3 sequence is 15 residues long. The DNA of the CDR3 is TGTGCCAGCGCATCCGGGACAGGGGGCTTCGGGGAGCTGTTTTTT. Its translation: CASASGTGGFGELFF.

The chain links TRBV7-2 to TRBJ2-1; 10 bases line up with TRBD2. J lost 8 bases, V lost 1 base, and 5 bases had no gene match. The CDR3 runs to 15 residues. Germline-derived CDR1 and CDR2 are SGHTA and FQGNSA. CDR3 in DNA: TGTGCCAGCAGCTTAGATTCTAGCGGGAGTGATGAGCAGTTCTTC. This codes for CASSLDSSGSDEQFF. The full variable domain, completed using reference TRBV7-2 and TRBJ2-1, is GAGVSQSPSNKVTEKGKDVELRCDPISGHTALYWYRQSLGQGLEFLIYFQGNSAPDKSGLPSDRFSAERTGGSVSTLTIQRTQQEDSAVYLCASSLDSSGSDEQFFGPGTRLTVL.

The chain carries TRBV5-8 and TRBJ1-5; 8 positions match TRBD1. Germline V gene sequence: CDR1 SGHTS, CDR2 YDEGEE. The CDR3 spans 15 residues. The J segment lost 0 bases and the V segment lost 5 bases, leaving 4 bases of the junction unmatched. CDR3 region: CASRTGENSNQPQHF. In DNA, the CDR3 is TGTGCCAGCAGGACAGGGGAAAATAGCAATCAGCCCCAGCATTTT.

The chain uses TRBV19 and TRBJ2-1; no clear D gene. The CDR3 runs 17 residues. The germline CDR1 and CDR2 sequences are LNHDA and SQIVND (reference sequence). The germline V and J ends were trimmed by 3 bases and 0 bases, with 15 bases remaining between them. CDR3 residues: CASSIRHSSSSYNEQFF. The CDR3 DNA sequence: TGTGCCAGTAGTATTCGTCACTCTTCTAGCTCCTACAATGAGCAGTTCTTC.

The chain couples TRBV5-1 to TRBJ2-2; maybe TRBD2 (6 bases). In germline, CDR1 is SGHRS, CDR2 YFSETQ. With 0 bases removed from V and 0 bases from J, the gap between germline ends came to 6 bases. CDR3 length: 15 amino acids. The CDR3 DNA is TGCGCCAGCAGCTTGGGGGACTCGAACACCGGGGAGCTGTTTTTT. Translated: CASSLGDSNTGELFF.

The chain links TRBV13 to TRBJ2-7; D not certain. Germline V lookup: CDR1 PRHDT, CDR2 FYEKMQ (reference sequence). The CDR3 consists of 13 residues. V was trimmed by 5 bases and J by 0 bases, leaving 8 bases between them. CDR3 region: CASSPTPSYEQYF. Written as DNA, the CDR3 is TGTGCCAGCAGCCCAACACCCTCCTACGAGCAGTACTTC.